Below, 10 T cell receptor beta chains from the same sample are listed, as sequenced in a study of T-cell memory formation after mild COVID-19. TCRdb re-called the 5' RACE reads through MiXCR, storing one row per CDR3 protein. The sample has about 340,000 distinct CDR3 sequences, around 21% seen once. Specimen: PBMCs or a T cell subset sorted from them (not recorded which). Receptors originate from an adult woman who had mild COVID-19 (a few samples of this study predate the infection). Cell type and time point are not known.

This chain joins TRBV5-1 and TRBJ2-5, with a tentative D call TRBD2 (6 bases). V was clipped by 4 bases and J by 2 bases, with 15 bases between them. The CDR3 is 15 residues long. In germline, CDR1 is SGHRS, CDR2 YFSETQ. The chain's CDR3 is CASSAGLKSQETQYF. The CDR3 DNA reads as TGCGCCAGCAGCGCGGGACTGAAGTCACAAGAGACCCAGTACTTC.

This clonotype has a handful of counts. The V and J genes are TRBV4-3 and TRBJ2-1, with a tentative D call TRBD2 (5 bases). Trimming removed 0 bases at V and 3 bases at J, with 9 bases between. CDR1 is LGHNA, CDR2 YSLEER, per germline. The CDR3 is 15 residues long. The CDR3 region is CASSQDGAGYNEQFF. DNA for the CDR3: TGCGCCAGCAGCCAAGATGGCGCGGGCTACAATGAGCAGTTCTTC.

The chain employs TRBV6-2 or TRBV6-3 and TRBJ2-3; 7 bases map to TRBD1. Germline CDR1 MNHEY, CDR2 SVGEGT. Trimming removed 7 bases from V and 0 bases from J; junction bases left unmatched: 4. The CDR3 has 14 amino acids. CDR3 in DNA: TGTGCCAGCAAACCGACAGGGAGCACAGATACGCAGTATTTT. Protein product: CASKPTGSTDTQYF.

This chain connects TRBV5-1 to TRBJ1-2; D might be TRBD1 (6 bases). Germline-derived CDR1 and CDR2 are SGHRS and YFSETQ. V was clipped by 3 bases and J by 4 bases, with 10 bases between them. The CDR3 has 13 residues. This CDR3 reads CASSSDSVYGYTF. DNA of the CDR3: TGCGCCAGCAGCTCGGACAGCGTCTATGGCTACACCTTC.

This clonotype was seen more than once but under ten times. The rearrangement uses TRBV5-1 and TRBJ2-1; perhaps TRBD2 as D (6 bases). This CDR3 contains 16 residues. CDR1 is SGHRS, CDR2 YFSETQ, per germline. Trimming cost V 4 bases and J 4 bases, with 18 bases left between them. CDR3: CASSPNTAGSYNEQFF. As DNA, the CDR3 is TGCGCCAGCAGCCCAAACACGGCGGGATCTTACAATGAGCAGTTCTTC.

This chain joins TRBV28 and TRBJ2-1; 12 bases match TRBD2. This CDR3 contains 16 residues. Germline CDR1 MDHEN, CDR2 SYDVKM. V was clipped by 5 bases and J by 4 bases; unmatched bases: 6. CDR3 sequence: CASSASGRGFYNEQFF. CDR3 DNA: TGTGCCAGCAGTGCTAGCGGGAGGGGGTTTTACAATGAGCAGTTCTTC.

This clonotype was seen a few times. The chain employs TRBV12-3 or TRBV12-4 and TRBJ1-5, with 10 bases identical to TRBD1. CDR3 length equals 14 residues. V gave up 6 bases and J gave up 5 bases; unmatched junction bases: 4. CDR3 sequence reads: CASRGQGPYQPQHF. In DNA form, the CDR3 reads TGTGCCAGCAGGGGACAGGGGCCCTATCAGCCCCAGCATTTT.

The V call is TRBV4-1, the J call TRBJ2-3; TRBD2 matches at 14 bases. The trim removed 5 bases at V and 5 bases at J, leaving 6 bases unmatched. From germline, CDR1 is MGHRA and CDR2 YSYEKL. The CDR3 contains 16 residues. DNA of the CDR3: TGCGCCAGCAGCTCAGTGACTAGCGGGGGGGGAGATACGCAGTATTTT. Its translation: CASSSVTSGGGDTQYF.

This clonotype occurred a few times. DNA of the CDR3: TGTGCCAGCCAGAAGGGGGGGAGGGAGAATGAGCAGTTCTTC. Translation: CASQKGGRENEQFF. The rearrangement links TRBV7-6 to TRBJ2-1, with D perhaps TRBD2 (7 bases). Germline V gene sequence: CDR1 SGHVS, CDR2 FNYEAQ. V lost 8 bases and J 7 bases, leaving 18 bases between the germline ends. There are 14 residues in the CDR3.

The gene calls are TRBV14 and TRBJ2-5; D ambiguous. The CDR3 contains 15 residues. Germline V CDR1 and CDR2: SGHDN, FVKESK. Trimming stripped 0 bases from V and 4 bases from J, with 12 bases between. The CDR3 protein is CASSQDFHLGETQYF. CDR3 DNA: TGTGCCAGCAGCCAAGATTTCCACTTGGGAGAGACCCAGTACTTC.